Sequencing of this TCR beta chain was carried out in a study of Tregs in tolerant kidney transplant recipients. Study-wide findings and caveats: Nucleotide sequences could not be compared across some patients' samples due to primer changes.

A remark on this clone: As yet, its antigen is unknown.

Thawed PBMCs were FACS-sorted into unstimulated CD4+CD25+CD127- regulatory T cells, CD4+CD25- non-regulatory cells, CD4 and CD8 cells. CDR3 length: 11 amino acids. Germline loops: CDR1 SGHTA, CDR2 FQGNSA. V lost 5 bases to trimming and J lost 1 base, with 2 bases between them. The protocol was immunoSEQ multiplex PCR, while the TCRdb copy is restricted to in-frame clones and leaves out a portion. Here the sample spans fewer than 100,000 clones, roughly 93% being singletons. The V and J genes are TRBV7-2 and TRBJ2-5; D uncertain. This sequence originates from a human donor who received a combined kidney and bone marrow transplant. Sequenced material: CD4+ T cells from blood, taken before the transplant. The CDR3 DNA reads as TGTGCCAGCAGCCGCCAAGAGACCCAGTACTTC. Encoded protein: CASSRQETQYF.